A single sample gave rise to the 26 T cell receptor beta chains below, sequenced in a study of regulatory T cells in long-lasting Graves disease. Construction of the TCR beta libraries employed iRepertoire HTBI primers in conjunction with Arm-PCR of CDR3 regions. TCRdb re-derived calls from the multiplex PCR reads in MiXCR, one entry per CDR3 protein. The sample records roughly 260,000 distinct CDR3 sequences, 18% being singletons. As to time point: newly diagnosed GD, antithyroid drugs for less than 3 months. Researchers made the TCR library from RNA that was extracted from PBMCs. This sample also belongs to another study, concerning T cells in Graves' hyperthyroidism and ophthalmopathy.

Here the sequenced sample was peripheral blood mononuclear cells (PBMCs), taken at new diagnosis, from a patient treated with antithyroid drugs. The receptors come from a woman younger than 45 with Graves disease.

This clonotype was observed a few times. One end of the junction does not line up with germline, which may come from a read error. The rearrangement joins TRBV2 to TRBJ2-7, with 9 bases fitting TRBD1. This CDR3 comprises 16 residues. The V gene's germline CDR1 is SNHLY and CDR2 FYNNEI. CDR3 residues: CAGSERRRTGAYEQYF. The CDR3 coding sequence is TGTGCCGGCAGTGAAAGGCGAAGGACAGGGGCCTACGAGCAGTACTTC.

Relative to its sample, this clonotype is medium-sized. The gene calls are TRBV6-1 and TRBJ2-3; no definite D call. V gave up 1 base and J gave up 4 bases, with 3 bases separating them. CDR1 and CDR2 from the germline V gene are MNHNS and SASEGT. This CDR3 is 12 amino acids long. CDR3 coding DNA: TGTGCCAGCAGTGAAGACCCAGATACGCAGTATTTT. This codes for CASSEDPDTQYF.

This clonotype occurred many times. The chain is built from TRBV15 and TRBJ2-1, with 15 bases fitting TRBD2. After removal of 6 bases from V and 6 bases from J, the junction contained 18 bases not matched to a gene. CDR3 length: 20 amino acids. The germline gives CDR1 LNHNV, CDR2 YYDKDF (reference sequence). The CDR3 sequence: CATRKTTEGLAGGIANEQFF. The CDR3, as DNA: TGTGCCACCAGGAAAACCACGGAGGGACTAGCGGGGGGAATCGCCAATGAGCAGTTCTTC.

This clonotype was counted many times. The rearrangement links TRBV11-2 to TRBJ2-3; 15 bases align to TRBD2. The junction had 10 bases not matched to a gene; V was cut back by 1 base and J by 5 bases. Germline CDR1 is SGHAT and CDR2 is FQNNGV. The CDR3 runs to 19 residues. This CDR3 reads CASSLVRTSGGARRDTQYF. The CDR3 nucleotides read TGTGCCAGCAGCTTAGTTCGGACTAGCGGGGGGGCCCGGAGAGATACGCAGTATTTT.

This sequence joins TRBV25-1 and TRBJ2-5; no clear D gene. V lost 5 bases and J lost 5, with 12 bases in between. The germline CDR1 and CDR2 sequences are MGHDK and SYGVNS. The CDR3 runs 13 residues. The CDR3 sequence is CASSSWGGETQYF. The CDR3 DNA reads as TGTGCCAGCAGTAGCTGGGGTGGTGAGACCCAGTACTTC.

The V gene is TRBV27, the J gene TRBJ1-1; a weak D match, TRBD1 (6 bases). Germline CDR1 MNHEY, CDR2 SMNVEV (reference sequence). This CDR3 has 14 residues. V was shortened by 3 bases and J by 1 base, with 9 bases between the two germline ends. CDR3 DNA sequence: TGTGCCAGCAGTTTCCGGACAGCGAACACTGAAGCTTTCTTT. Amino acid sequence: CASSFRTANTEAFF.

This clonotype was counted many times. The rearrangement joins TRBV4-1 to TRBJ1-1, with D perhaps TRBD1 (5 bases). This CDR3 has 14 residues. Germline CDR1 is MGHRA and CDR2 is YSYEKL. The V and J ends lost 0 bases and 5 bases respectively, with 10 bases between them. The CDR3 DNA reads TGCGCCAGCAGCCAAGATCCGGGACGTACTGAAGCTTTCTTT. This gives the protein CASSQDPGRTEAFF.

The V call is TRBV15, the J call TRBJ1-4; possibly TRBD1 for D (6 bases). Trimming took off 6 bases at V and 7 bases at J, with 12 bases between the two ends. The CDR3 runs 13 residues. From germline, CDR1 is LNHNV and CDR2 YYDKDF (reference sequence). CDR3 nucleotide sequence: TGTGCCACCAGGAGGCAGGGGACTGAAAAACTGTTTTTT. Translated, it gives CATRRQGTEKLFF.

This clonotype was recorded at least ten times. The chain has TRBV20-1 and TRBJ1-1, with 10 positions matching TRBD1. Germline V gives CDR1 DFQATT, CDR2 SNEGSKA (reference sequence). J lost 2 bases, V lost 3 bases, and 9 bases had no gene match. The CDR3 spans 16 residues. DNA of the CDR3: TGCAGTGCTAGTGGGACAGGGGCGAACTCAAACACTGAAGCTTTCTTT. This codes for CSASGTGANSNTEAFF.

This clonotype was seen ten or more times. This chain joins TRBV12-5 and TRBJ1-2; TRBD1 is a possible D gene (6 bases). Between the trimmed V and J ends, which lost 5 bases and 8 bases, there was a span of 21 bases. The CDR3 consists of 15 residues. The germline V gene encodes CDR1 LGHNT and CDR2 FRNRAP. CDR3 region: CASGPPETGYRGYTF. The CDR3 DNA follows: TGTGCTAGTGGTCCCCCCGAGACAGGCTATCGGGGCTACACCTTC.

This clonotype has a count of ten or more. The genes are TRBV7-3 and TRBJ2-3, with D tentatively TRBD1 (6 bases). The ends were cut back, 4 bases at V and 2 bases at J, with 13 bases in the middle. The CDR3 covers 15 residues. The germline CDR1 and CDR2 sequences are SGHTA and FQGTGA. For the CDR3, the DNA is TGTGCCAGCAGCTGCTGGGGACAAGTCACAGATACGCAGTATTTT. It specifies CASSCWGQVTDTQYF.

Worth noting for this clonotype: A far larger clone is only one base removed, so a read error is likely. The chain links TRBV13 to TRBJ1-2, with D perhaps matching TRBD1 (5 bases). Per germline, CDR1 PRHDT and CDR2 FYEKMQ (reference sequence). The CDR3 loop spans 17 amino acids. The CDR3 loop reads CASSFGDSSETNYGYTF. DNA for the CDR3: TGCGCCAGCAGCTTCGGAGACAGCTCCGAGACTAACTATGGCTACACCTTC. The variable domain in full, completed from reference TRBV13 and TRBJ1-2, reads AAGVIQSPRHLIKEKRETATLKCYPIPRHDTVYWYQQGPGQDPQFLISFYEKMQSDKGSIPDRFSAQQFSDYHSELNMSSLELGDSALYFCASSFGDSSETNYGYTFGSGTRLTVV.

There are many counts of this clonotype. The junction does not match germline at one end; this may be a read error. The rearrangement links TRBV12-3 or TRBV12-4 to TRBJ2-1; 8 nucleotides agree with TRBD1. This CDR3 is built from 13 residues. The CDR3 DNA follows: TGTGCCAGTGGACAGGGCTCCGACAATGAGCAGTTCTTC. Translated, it gives CASGQGSDNEQFF.

In its sample, this clonotype was seen many times. The gene calls are TRBV5-6 and TRBJ2-3; D is unresolved. This CDR3 is 14 amino acids long. Germline V gives CDR1 SGHDT, CDR2 YYEEEE. V gave up 4 bases and J gave up 7 bases, with 16 bases separating them. The CDR3 region is CASSRVGSKNTQYF. The DNA of the CDR3 is TGTGCCAGCAGCCGCGTCGGATCAAAAAATACGCAGTATTTT.

This clonotype was counted many times. The chain recombines TRBV19 with TRBJ2-5; a possible D gene is TRBD2 (6 bases). Between the trimmed V and J ends, which lost 8 bases and 0 bases, there was a span of 13 bases. The CDR3 sequence is 14 residues long. The germline V gene encodes CDR1 LNHDA and CDR2 SQIVND (reference sequence). Here the CDR3 reads CASRPGLYQETQYF. For the CDR3, the DNA is TGTGCCAGTCGCCCGGGACTCTACCAAGAGACCCAGTACTTC.

This clonotype was seen ten or more times. The chain has TRBV5-6 and TRBJ1-2, with D perhaps TRBD1 (6 bases). Trimming removed 0 bases at V and 8 bases at J, with 11 bases between. Germline V lookup: CDR1 SGHDT, CDR2 YYEEEE. This CDR3 is 13 amino acids long. CDR3 bases: TGTGCCAGCAGCTTGGTTCAGGGGTACGGCTACACCTTC. Protein sequence: CASSLVQGYGYTF.

The sample holds many counts of this clonotype. This rearrangement joins TRBV3-1 to TRBJ1-1; D call uncertain. In germline, CDR1 is LGHDT, CDR2 YNNKEL (reference sequence). The CDR3 extends over 14 amino acids. Trimming removed 0 bases at V and 5 bases at J, with 10 bases between. The CDR3 region has the DNA TGTGCCAGCAGCCAAGATAGTTGGGGAACTGAAGCTTTCTTT. Translated: CASSQDSWGTEAFF.

This clonotype has ten or more counts. This chain links TRBV13 with TRBJ1-1; D gene uncertain. Germline V gene sequence: CDR1 PRHDT, CDR2 FYEKMQ (reference sequence). There are 14 residues in the CDR3. With 10 bases removed from V and 6 bases from J, the gap between germline ends came to 21 bases. The CDR3 DNA is TGTGCCACCTTTCAAGGAACGGGCTTACCTGAAGCTTTCTTT. Protein: CATFQGTGLPEAFF.

This clonotype was seen repeatedly, ten times or more. The chain uses TRBV18 and TRBJ2-7; the D call may be TRBD1 or TRBD2 (5 bases each). Germline V gene sequence: CDR1 KGHSH, CDR2 LQKENI. The V and J ends lost 0 bases and 4 bases respectively, with 10 bases between them. CDR3 length: 14 amino acids. The CDR3 loop reads CASSPPAGRYEQYF. CDR3 sequence (DNA): TGTGCCAGCTCACCACCCGCAGGGAGATACGAGCAGTACTTC.

The table lists this clonotype with many counts. CDR3 DNA sequence: TGTGCCAGCAGCGGGGACAGGCTCTTTAGCACAGATACGCAGTATTTT. Translated: CASSGDRLFSTDTQYF. The chain is built from TRBV7-9 and TRBJ2-3, with 8 bases that match TRBD1. Germline V gene sequence: CDR1 SEHNR, CDR2 FQNEAQ (reference sequence). This CDR3 region has 16 residues. V lost 5 bases to trimming and J lost 0 bases; unmatched junction nucleotides: 7.

The table lists this clonotype with many counts. The CDR3 DNA reads TGTGCCATCAGTGACCGCCAGGCTCGGGGCTACGAGCAGTACTTC. Amino acids: CAISDRQARGYEQYF. The chain has TRBV10-3 and TRBJ2-7, with D perhaps matching TRBD2 (5 bases). Deletions cut 3 bases from V and 3 bases from J, with 15 bases between. Germline V CDR1 and CDR2: ENHRY, SYGVKD. The CDR3 extends over 15 amino acids.

The sample holds a few counts of this clonotype. The chain couples TRBV3-1 to TRBJ1-4; no clear D gene. Per the germline V gene, CDR1 is LGHDT and CDR2 is YNNKEL (reference sequence). V was cut by 1 base and J by 7 bases, with 19 bases left in between. This CDR3 region has 17 residues. CDR3 loop: CASSQGRVGGWGEKLFF. Written as DNA, the CDR3 is TGTGCCAGCAGCCAAGGACGGGTCGGAGGTTGGGGTGAAAAACTGTTTTTT.

A note on this clonotype: A much bigger clone sits one base away, suggesting this may be a read error. Here the CDR3 omits its conserved ending phenylalanine or tryptophan, so a read error is the likely source. This chain links TRBV18 with TRBJ1-4, with 9 bases matching TRBD1. V shed 6 bases and J 0 bases; nucleotides not matched to a gene: 2. CDR1 KGHSH and CDR2 LQKENI come from the germline V gene. This CDR3 is 15 amino acids long. CDR3 loop: CASSDRGATNEKLFL. The CDR3 bases are TGTGCCAGCTCGGACAGGGGAGCAACTAATGAAAAACTGTTTCTT.

This clonotype was counted at least ten times. The rearrangement uses TRBV7-3 and TRBJ1-1; D call uncertain. The germline gives CDR1 SGHTA, CDR2 FQGTGA. There are 14 residues in the CDR3. Trimming took off 2 bases at V and 1 base at J, with 8 bases between the two ends. Here the CDR3 reads CASSLHPANTEAFF. The CDR3 DNA sequence: TGTGCCAGCAGCTTACATCCTGCGAACACTGAAGCTTTCTTT. Looking up the rest from reference TRBV7-3 and TRBJ1-1 gives the full variable domain: GAGVSQTPSNKVTEKGKYVELRCDPISGHTALYWYRQSLGQGPEFLIYFQGTGAADDSGLPNDRFFAVRPEGSVSTLKIQRTERGDSAVYLCASSLHPANTEAFFGQGTRLTVV.

The J gene is TRBJ1-2, the V gene TRBV29-1, with 8 positions matching TRBD1. The CDR3 extends over 15 amino acids. Germline CDR1 SQVTM, CDR2 ANQGSEA. Unmatched junction bases numbered 5, after V lost 0 bases and J lost 2 bases. CDR3 coding DNA: TGCAGCGTTGAAGAGCCGGGACAGGAAAACTATGGCTACACCTTC. It specifies CSVEEPGQENYGYTF. Supplemented by reference TRBV29-1 and TRBJ1-2, the full variable domain reads SAVISQKPSRDICQRGTSLTIQCQVDSQVTMMFWYRQQPGQSLTLIATANQGSEATYESGFVIDKFPISRPNLTFSTLTVSNMSPEDSSIYLCSVEEPGQENYGYTFGSGTRLTVV.

The chain couples TRBV12-3 or TRBV12-4 to TRBJ2-2, with 12 nucleotides matching TRBD2. Trimming cost V 3 bases and J 3 bases; bases outside gene matches: 5. This CDR3 is built from 17 residues. For the CDR3, the DNA is TGTGCCAGCAGTTTGCCTAGCGGGGGGGGGTACACCGGGGAGCTGTTTTTT. Its protein product is CASSLPSGGGYTGELFF.